The clone carrying this T cell receptor (beta chain) showed up just a few times. Its target is unknown. This specimen comes from a study of T cell repertoires in cytomegalovirus infection. TCRdb ran MiXCR on the reads and lists one entry per CDR3 protein. The sample yields 650,000 to 850,000 distinct CDR3 sequences, just under 30% seen once. The specimen comprised cultured CD8+ T cells from PBMCs, sampled from culture after CMV antigen stimulation. The TCR sequence derives from a human donor in good health (CMV status not recorded). Some clones in this sample may be carry-over from other donors' samples.

The chain's CDR3 is CASTSRVRQSGVTEAFF. CDR3 coding DNA: TGTGCCAGCACCTCCCGTGTCCGGCAGTCCGGGGTCACTGAAGCTTTCTTT. The chain couples TRBV6-2 or TRBV6-3 to TRBJ1-1; the D is unclear. V lost 7 bases and J 4 bases, leaving 25 bases between the germline ends. Germline V lookup: CDR1 MNHEY, CDR2 SVGEGT. The CDR3 extends over 17 amino acids.